This T cell receptor (beta chain) is drawn from a study of shared clonotypes between healthy human individuals. Study findings and constraints: Non-shared clonotypes were found to have lower generation probabilities than the clonotypes that were shared by all four of the sorted-subset donors.

CDR1 GTSNPN and CDR2 SVGIG come from the germline V gene (reference sequence). Trimming took 4 bases from V and 0 from J, leaving 10 bases between them. This CDR3 is built from 14 residues. As to this clone: Antigen unknown.

CD8 cells regarded as naive lacked CD45RO, were positively chosen for CCR7, and omitted terminally differentiated effector memory CD45RA+ cells. The assay used deep level. The data were produced by immunoSEQ multiplex PCR, yet TCRdb's version contains in-frame clones alone and is incomplete. The sample lists approximately 720,000 clones; around 90% were seen once. The sequence was obtained from a man younger than 45 in good health. The sample consisted of naive CD8+ T cells sorted from blood. This chain links TRBV30 with TRBJ2-1; D remains unclear. The CDR3 loop is CAWTQMSSYNEQFF. The CDR3 nucleotides are TGTGCCTGGACACAGATGAGCTCCTACAATGAGCAGTTCTTC.